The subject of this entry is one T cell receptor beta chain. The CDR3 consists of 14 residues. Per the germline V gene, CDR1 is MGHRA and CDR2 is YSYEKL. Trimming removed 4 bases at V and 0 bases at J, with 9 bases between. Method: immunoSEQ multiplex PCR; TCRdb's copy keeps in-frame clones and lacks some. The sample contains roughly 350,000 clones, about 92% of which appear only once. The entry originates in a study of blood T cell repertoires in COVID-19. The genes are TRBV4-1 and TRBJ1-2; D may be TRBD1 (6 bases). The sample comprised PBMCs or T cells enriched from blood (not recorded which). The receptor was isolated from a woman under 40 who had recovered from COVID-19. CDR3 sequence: CASSRTGTNYGYTF. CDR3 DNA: TGCGCCAGCAGCCGCACAGGGACTAACTATGGCTACACCTTC.